A single sample is the source of the 3 T cell receptor beta chains below, sequenced in a study of blood T cell repertoires in COVID-19 (TCRdb year 2020). Library construction relied on the immunoSEQ multiplex PCR assay. In its TCRdb copy, this immuneACCESS table keeps in-frame sequences only and misses some clones. Where compared with another copy, unresolved V genes explain less than half of these, and the others have no known cause. Recorded for this sample are 46,000 or so clones; 80% to 90% of them occurred a single time. The ten biggest clones cover approximately 8.4% of the sample. Sequencing input: peripheral blood. The origin of the receptors is a middle-aged man with acute or convalescent COVID-19.

This chain connects TRBV19 to TRBJ1-2; TRBD1 agrees at 9 bases. The CDR3 totals 12 residues. The J segment lost 7 bases and the V segment lost 4 bases, leaving 1 base of the junction unmatched. The V gene's germline CDR1 is LNHDA and CDR2 SQIVND (reference sequence). The DNA for the CDR3 is TGTGCCAGTAGTAGGACAGGGGTTGGCTACACCTTC. This encodes CASSRTGVGYTF.

Concerning this clone: Other nucleotide sequences from this sample produce the same CDR3. This chain links TRBV27 with TRBJ1-2; no firm D call. V lost 4 bases and J 4 bases, leaving 7 bases between the germline ends. Germline V gene lookup returns CDR1 MNHEY and CDR2 SMNVEV (reference sequence). The CDR3 extends over 12 amino acids. The CDR3 sequence: CASSSGGYGYTF. In DNA, the CDR3 is TGTGCCAGCAGTTCTGGCGGCTATGGCTACACCTTC.

This clone came up a few times. V gene TRBV3-1 (or the pseudogene TRBV3-2) combines with J gene TRBJ2-2, with a weak D call TRBD1 (6 bases). The CDR3 contains 14 residues. V lost 4 bases to trimming and J lost 6 bases, with 12 bases between them. Germline CDR1 is LGHDT and CDR2 is YNNKEL (reference sequence). CDR3 DNA sequence: TGTGCCAGCAGCCCCCAGGGGCGGGCCGGGGAGCTGTTTTTT. It yields the protein CASSPQGRAGELFF.